Listed here are 21 T cell receptor beta chains from one sample, sequenced in a study of blood T cell repertoires in COVID-19. The protocol was immunoSEQ multiplex PCR, while the TCRdb copy is restricted to in-frame clones and leaves out a portion. This repertoire shows some 150,000 clones, more than 65% found once; its top ten account for approximately 9.4%. The specimen sequenced was peripheral blood. The receptors stem from a woman aged 50 to 60 with acute or convalescent COVID-19.

This rearrangement joins TRBV6-5 to TRBJ2-3; D may be TRBD1 (5 bases). The CDR3 contains 16 residues. Germline values: CDR1 MNHEY, CDR2 SVGAGI. V dropped 0 bases and J dropped 2 bases, with 12 bases sitting between them. As DNA, the CDR3 is TGTGCCAGCAGTTACTCGGCAGGGCTAGACACAGATACGCAGTATTTT. Translated: CASSYSAGLDTDTQYF.

This clone came up a few times. The gene calls are TRBV6-5 and TRBJ1-5; D possibly corresponds to TRBD1 (6 bases). V dropped 6 bases and J dropped 6 bases, with 18 bases sitting between them. Looked up from germline, CDR1 is MNHEY and CDR2 is SVGAGI. There are 15 residues in the CDR3. CDR3 in amino acids: CASRQTGQIGQPQHF. As DNA, the CDR3 is TGTGCCAGCAGGCAAACAGGGCAGATAGGTCAGCCCCAGCATTTT.

This clone was seen just once. This chain uses TRBV5-1 with TRBJ2-7; TRBD1 matches 10 bases. Per germline, CDR1 SGHRS and CDR2 YFSETQ. The CDR3 is made up of 14 amino acids. V dropped 4 bases and J dropped 6; count of bases not matched to a gene: 7. The CDR3, as DNA: TGCGCCAGCAGCGTCCGACAGGGGGCGAGCGAGCAGTACTTC. This encodes CASSVRQGASEQYF. The variable domain in full, with the rest retrieved from reference TRBV5-1 and TRBJ2-7, is KAGVTQTPRYLIKTRGQQVTLSCSPISGHRSVSWYQQTPGQGLQFLFEYFSETQRNKGNFPGRFSGRQFSNSRSEMNVSTLELGDSALYLCASSVRQGASEQYFGPGTRLTVT.

The chain has TRBV12-3 or TRBV12-4 and TRBJ1-5; a possible D gene is TRBD1 (5 bases). V lost 2 bases, J lost 6 bases, and 8 bases lay in between. The CDR3 sequence is 13 residues long. CDR3 sequence: CASSLQDSQPQHF. CDR3 nucleotides: TGTGCCAGCAGTTTACAAGACAGTCAGCCCCAGCATTTT.

The V and J genes are TRBV9 and TRBJ2-6, with TRBD1 matching over 8 bases. The CDR3 covers 18 residues. With V trimmed by 1 base and J by 2 bases, 8 bases remained unmatched. Germline values: CDR1 SGDLS, CDR2 YYNGEE. This CDR3 is CASSVRGQASTGANVLTF. The CDR3 region has the DNA TGTGCCAGCAGCGTAAGGGGACAGGCTTCAACTGGGGCCAACGTCCTGACTTTC.

The chain combines TRBV29-1 with TRBJ2-1; 12 bases match TRBD2. Per germline, CDR1 SQVTM and CDR2 ANQGSEA. This CDR3 contains 11 residues. J lost 12 bases, V lost 6 bases, and 3 bases had no gene match. The DNA for the CDR3 is TGCAGCGTCCGGACTAGCGGGGCGCAGTTCTTC. Its translation: CSVRTSGAQFF.

This clone was counted only a few times. This likely comes from a read error, as the CDR3 has no conserved phenylalanine or tryptophan at its end. No DNA is shown, since the ends of the CDR3 on it are uncertain; the CDR3 is the one TCRdb lists. CDR3 protein: CASSSADRVVFY. This chain links TRBV7-9 with TRBJ2-7; the DNA was not compared with TRBD1, the D call given in the table. In germline, CDR1 is SEHNR, CDR2 FQNEAQ (reference sequence). The CDR3 extends over 12 residues, inclusive of both ends.

The J gene is TRBJ1-2, the V gene TRBV7-8; D may be TRBD1 (6 bases). Germline lookup yields CDR1 SGHVS and CDR2 FQNEAQ. This CDR3 contains 16 residues. The V end was cut by 0 bases, the J end by 4 bases, with 15 bases between. This CDR3 reads CASSLALAGDSYGYTF. CDR3 nucleotide sequence: TGTGCCAGCAGCTTAGCTCTGGCAGGGGATAGCTATGGCTACACCTTC.

V gene TRBV11-2 combines with J gene TRBJ2-7, with 8 positions matching TRBD1. The CDR3 is 17 residues long. Per germline, CDR1 SGHAT and CDR2 FQNNGV. The J segment lost 0 bases and the V segment lost 4 bases, leaving 11 bases of the junction unmatched. The CDR3 coding sequence is TGTGCCAGCAGCTCTGCCCTGGGGACAGGCTTCTCCTACGAGCAGTACTTC. It specifies CASSSALGTGFSYEQYF.

The rearrangement joins TRBV15 to TRBJ2-3; TRBD2 is a possible D gene (6 bases). Germline V gene data show CDR1 as LNHNV and CDR2 as YYDKDF (reference sequence). This CDR3 region has 14 residues. V was trimmed by 8 bases and J by 4 bases, leaving 16 bases between them. DNA for the CDR3: TGTGCCACCTCCCTGGTTGGCGGGGCAGATACGCAGTATTTT. This gives the protein CATSLVGGADTQYF.

This clone was counted once. The CDR3, as DNA: TGTGCCAGCAGCCTCTACAGGGGGCGCGGGGCTTTCTTT. Amino acids: CASSLYRGRGAFF. J is TRBJ1-1 and V is TRBV7-3; 9 bases line up with TRBD1. Per germline, CDR1 SGHTA and CDR2 FQGTGA. The ends lost 5 bases at V and 11 bases at J; junction bases unmatched: 9. CDR3 length: 13 residues.

This sequence joins TRBV11-2 and TRBJ2-5; tentatively, D is TRBD1 (6 bases). The CDR3 contains 16 residues. Trimming took 5 bases from V and 2 from J, leaving 18 bases between them. CDR1 and CDR2 (germline): SGHAT, FQNNGV. CDR3 sequence reads: CASSRGFGRGQETQYF. CDR3 DNA sequence: TGTGCCAGCAGCCGAGGGTTTGGCAGGGGTCAAGAGACCCAGTACTTC.

The chain uses TRBV7-9 and TRBJ2-1; no reliable D call. Trimming pared 1 base from V and 0 bases from J, leaving 4 bases between. Germline values: CDR1 SEHNR, CDR2 FQNEAQ (reference sequence). The CDR3 loop spans 14 amino acids. CDR3 in amino acids: CASSLVFSYNEQFF. The CDR3 coding sequence is TGTGCCAGCAGCTTAGTATTCTCCTACAATGAGCAGTTCTTC.

The chain is built from TRBV21-1 and TRBJ2-5; the table's D call, TRBD2, has no DNA check behind it. TRBV21-1 is assigned pseudogene status. CDR3 length: 15 amino acids. The CDR3 bases are TGTGCCAGCCGCCGAGAGACTAGCGGTCACGAGACCCAGTACTTC. Protein sequence: CASRRETSGHETQYF.

The chain joins TRBV4-3 to TRBJ1-2, with 7 bases aligning to TRBD1. Looked up from germline, CDR1 is LGHNA and CDR2 is YSLEER. The CDR3 consists of 13 residues. Trimming took 2 bases from V and 8 from J; bases not matched to a gene: 5. For the CDR3, the DNA is TGCGCCAGCAGCCAAAACAGGGGTGAGGGCTACACCTTC. Its translation: CASSQNRGEGYTF.

This chain uses TRBV29-1 with TRBJ2-5, with TRBD2 matching 11 bases. This CDR3 has 19 residues. Germline V gives CDR1 SQVTM, CDR2 ANQGSEA. The V gene end was trimmed by 7 bases and the J gene end by 5 bases; junction bases not matched to a gene: 24. The CDR3 bases are TGCAGCGGGAAAAAAACCGGACTAGCGGGTGGACCCCGTGGGGAGACCCAGTACTTC. It encodes CSGKKTGLAGGPRGETQYF.

This clone was seen once. The gene calls are TRBV4-3 and TRBJ2-7; a weak D match, TRBD1 (6 bases). Germline CDR1 LGHNA, CDR2 YSLEER. This CDR3 has 15 amino acids. Trimming shortened V by 0 bases and J by 6 bases, and 15 bases separated the two germline ends. This CDR3 is CASSQDLAGAVEQYF. The CDR3 nucleotides read TGCGCCAGCAGCCAAGATCTAGCAGGGGCCGTCGAGCAGTACTTC.

V usage is TRBV9 and J usage is TRBJ2-1; perhaps TRBD2 as D (6 bases). The CDR3 runs 15 residues. Trimming left V 1 base short and J 9 bases short, with 17 bases between. Germline V CDR1 and CDR2: SGDLS, YYNGEE. CDR3 protein: CASSVPGDLGGEQFF. The CDR3 DNA sequence: TGTGCCAGCAGCGTACCGGGAGATCTCGGGGGTGAGCAGTTCTTC.

In DNA, the CDR3 is TGTGCCAGCACTGAGCTAGCGGGACTGAGTGGGAAGACCCAGTACTTC. It specifies CASTELAGLSGKTQYF. The V call is TRBV6-1, the J call TRBJ2-5; 9 bases align to TRBD2. V shed 7 bases and J 6 bases; nucleotides not matched to a gene: 15. Germline V gene data show CDR1 as MNHNS and CDR2 as SASEGT. The CDR3 is made up of 16 amino acids.

The rearrangement uses TRBV27 and TRBJ2-1; 11 bases agree with TRBD2. Per germline, CDR1 MNHEY and CDR2 SMNVEV (reference sequence). CDR3 length: 16 residues. V was pared by 4 bases and J by 7 bases, with 9 bases of the junction left unmatched. The CDR3 spells CASSSLTSGTSNEQFF. CDR3 nucleotide sequence: TGTGCCAGCAGTTCCCTGACTAGCGGGACGTCGAATGAGCAGTTCTTC.

The genes are TRBV3-1 (or the pseudogene TRBV3-2) and TRBJ2-7, with 8 bases matching TRBD2. CDR3 length: 15 residues. Germline V CDR1 and CDR2: LGHDT, YNNKEL (reference sequence). The V segment lost 4 bases and the J segment 6 bases; nucleotides outside the gene matches: 11. This CDR3 is CASSRGTRSSREQYF. In DNA form, the CDR3 reads TGTGCCAGCAGCCGCGGGACTAGATCCTCCCGCGAGCAGTACTTC.